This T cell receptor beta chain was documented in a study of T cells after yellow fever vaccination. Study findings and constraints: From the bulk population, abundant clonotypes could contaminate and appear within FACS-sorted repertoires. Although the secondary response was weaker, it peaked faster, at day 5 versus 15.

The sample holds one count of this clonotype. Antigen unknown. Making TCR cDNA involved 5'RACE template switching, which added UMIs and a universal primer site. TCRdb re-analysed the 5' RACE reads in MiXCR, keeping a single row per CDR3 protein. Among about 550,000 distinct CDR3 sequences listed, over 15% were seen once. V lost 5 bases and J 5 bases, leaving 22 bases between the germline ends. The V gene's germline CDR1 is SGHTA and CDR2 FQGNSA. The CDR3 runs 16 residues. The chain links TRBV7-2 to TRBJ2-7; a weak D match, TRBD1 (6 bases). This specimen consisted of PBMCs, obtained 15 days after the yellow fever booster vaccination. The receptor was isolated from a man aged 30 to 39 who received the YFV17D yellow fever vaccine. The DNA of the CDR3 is TGTGCCAGCAGCCCAACGTCCGGGACATATCTTAACGAGCAGTACTTC. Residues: CASSPTSGTYLNEQYF.